The present TCR beta chain was sequenced within a study of blood T cell repertoires in COVID-19. About the study: The analysed material was cDNA or gDNA that came from T cells, B-cell-depleted T cells, or PBMCs.

Cohorts were determined from participant-reported clinical history. The assay was immunoSEQ multiplex PCR, and TCRdb's table has in-frame clones only and misses some. The sample records over 250,000 clones, around 90% being singletons. Germline lookup yields CDR1 LNHDA and CDR2 SQIVND (reference sequence). Trimming took 7 bases from V and 3 from J, leaving 13 bases between them. This CDR3 spans 14 amino acids. This clone was counted only a few times. This TCR was recovered from a woman aged 18-35 years who had recovered from COVID-19. The sample comprised PBMCs or T cells enriched from blood (not recorded which). The chain has TRBV19 and TRBJ2-1, with D possibly matching TRBD2 (6 bases). For the CDR3, the DNA is TGTGCCAGTACCCCGGGACTGGGCTACAATGAGCAGTTCTTC. Translated, it gives CASTPGLGYNEQFF.